This entry lists 6 T cell receptor beta chains sequenced from one sample in a study of cytomegalovirus exposure and HLA in healthy donors. The PCR ran on 60 Vbeta and 13 Jbeta primers. Assay: immunoSEQ multiplex PCR; the TCRdb copy retains only in-frame clones and omits some. The table shows about 150,000 clones, with approximately 88% occurring only once. Source material: PBMCs. All receptors derive from a boy aged 2 to 9 in good health and CMV-seronegative.

This clone showed up just a few times. This chain uses TRBV30 with TRBJ2-3; tentative D call: TRBD1 (6 bases). This CDR3 is 14 amino acids long. Trimming pared 2 bases from V and 2 bases from J, leaving 11 bases between. Germline CDR1 GTSNPN, CDR2 SVGIG (reference sequence). CDR3 amino acids: CAWSTGTSTDTQYF. The CDR3 nucleotides read TGTGCCTGGAGTACCGGGACATCCACAGATACGCAGTATTTT.

This clone occurred once. The chain employs TRBV6-6 and TRBJ1-1; 12 positions match TRBD1. J was trimmed by 11 bases and V by 5 bases; bases with no gene match: 6. This CDR3 is 13 amino acids long. In germline, CDR1 is MNHNY, CDR2 SVGAGI (reference sequence). The CDR3 protein is CASSPGQGARAFF. As DNA, the CDR3 is TGTGCCAGCAGTCCGGGACAGGGGGCGCGTGCTTTCTTT.

The chain employs TRBV19 and TRBJ1-6; D ambiguous. Trimming took 8 bases from V and 7 from J, leaving 12 bases between them. CDR3 length: 13 amino acids. Germline CDR1 and CDR2: LNHDA and SQIVND (reference sequence). The DNA for the CDR3 is TGTGCCAGTGGTTACAATTCCAATTCACCCCTCCACTTT. It encodes CASGYNSNSPLHF.

The rearrangement joins TRBV7-9 to TRBJ1-2; D call uncertain. This CDR3 spans 15 amino acids. Trimming removed 5 bases at V and 1 base at J, with 14 bases between. Germline CDR1 SEHNR, CDR2 FQNEAQ (reference sequence). For the CDR3, the DNA is TGTGCCAGCAGCGCCGGAGGGATCGGTAACTATGGCTACACCTTC. This codes for CASSAGGIGNYGYTF.

This chain joins TRBV6-6 and TRBJ2-3; 7 nucleotides line up with TRBD2. The CDR3 is 14 residues long. Per the germline V gene, CDR1 is MNHNY and CDR2 is SVGAGI (reference sequence). The V segment lost 4 bases and the J segment 1 base; nucleotides outside the gene matches: 2. The CDR3 sequence: CASSCAGGTDTQYF. CDR3 bases: TGTGCCAGCAGTTGTGCGGGGGGCACAGATACGCAGTATTTT.

This clone was counted once. This chain connects TRBV5-4 to TRBJ2-3, with 13 bases that match TRBD2. V shed 6 bases and J 6 bases; nucleotides not matched to a gene: 10. CDR3 length equals 16 residues. Germline-derived CDR1 and CDR2 are SGHNT and YYREEE (reference sequence). This CDR3 is CASTDRLAGGMDTQYF. The CDR3 DNA reads TGTGCCAGCACCGACAGACTAGCGGGAGGTATGGATACGCAGTATTTT.